A single T cell receptor (beta chain) is shown here with its context. This clone was seen only once. Its antigen specificity is not known. The input lacks base qualities; no much larger clone sits a single base away. This entry comes from a study of Ad26.COV2.S vaccination and SARS-CoV-2 variants (dated by TCRdb to the early 2020s). Turning to the overall study: Vaccine-arm donors were drawn from COV1001, a multicentre, randomized, double-blind, placebo-controlled phase I-IIa trial of Ad26.COV2.S in healthy adults. Ad26.COV2.S was given intramuscularly at 5x10^10 or 1x10^11 viral particles, as a single shot or as two shots 56 days apart. TCRbeta repertoire sequencing served as the tool for gauging how specific and how broad the SARS-CoV-2-reactive T cell receptors were following Ad26.COV2.S vaccination. The TCR-sequenced set comprised approximately 30 samples: 19 Ad26.COV2.S vaccine recipients, 5 placebo recipients and 8 SARS-CoV-2 convalescent individuals. Trial participants were randomized into five groups of five: low-dose or high-dose Ad26.COV2.S given once or twice, or placebo on both occasions. Investigators remained blinded to trial group allocation during experiments and outcome assessment. The paper's findings and limits, for the study overall: It was noted by the authors that total T cell responses may have been underestimated by the TCR breadth and depth analyses. The study lacked the statistical power to compare responses across vaccine doses or regimens. Non-spike TCR breadth was comparable between vaccine and placebo recipients, consistent with the vaccine containing only spike. After vaccination, substantial breadth of spike-specific CD8+ and CD4+ T cell responses was reported. Higher spike-specific TCR breadth was observed in Ad26.COV2.S recipients than in placebo recipients (P = 0.0014).

This specimen's treatment or condition label, interpreted: around 19 received Ad26.COV2.S at low or high dose, single or two shots; five or six received placebo; per-sample allocation not given. For vaccine and placebo recipients, the sequenced repertoires came from samples collected on day 63 after the first injection. In Cohort 1b, more than 20 adults aged 18-55 years were enrolled at a single site in Boston, USA, between 29 July and 7 August 2020. Ad26.COV2.S was a replication-incompetent adenovirus type 26 vector that expressed a prefusion-stabilized SARS-CoV-2 spike protein derived from the original Wuhan strain. For CDR1 and CDR2, the germline V gene lists MDHEN and SYDVKM. V gives up 1 base and J gives up 0 bases, and the segment between their germline ends measures 19 bases. The CDR3 runs 20 amino acids, cysteine and phenylalanine included. The only DNA kept is the CDR3, 60 bases in frame from the first base.

TCRbeta CDR3 regions were sequenced with the immunoSEQ Assay. After extraction, genomic DNA underwent amplification by bias-controlled multiplex PCR, followed by high-throughput sequencing. In the paper's pipeline: Collapsing and filtering of sequences were performed to quantify the absolute abundance of each unique TCRbeta CDR3 region. T cell fraction was estimated by normalization of TCRbeta template counts to usable DNA, with usable DNA being measured through amplification of reference genes present in all nucleated cells. Repertoire TCRs were annotated as SARS-CoV-2-specific when V gene, CDR3 amino acid sequence and J gene were exactly matched to a known reactive TCR set. The reference SARS-CoV-2 TCR set was derived from MIRA and filtered for enrichment in COVID-19-positive ImmuneCODE repertoires, a step that removed public or cross-reactive TCRs. Based on the MIRA antigens, annotated TCRs were further analysed at the level of specific ORF or position within ORF. Breadth was defined as the number of annotated unique rearrangements divided by the total number of unique productive rearrangements, and depth was defined as the summed frequency of the annotated unique rearrangements. Two-sided Wilcoxon rank-sum tests were used to compare TCR breadth between groups. Here the immuneACCESS table is served through TCRdb, limited to in-frame sequences with V and J called. Missing clones are a known gap in these copies; in checked studies unresolved V genes cover under half, and the rest lacks a known reason. Clone size and V and J calls were adopted from that table, with D and trimming inferred from the DNA. Across this sample there are 400,000 to 500,000 clones, with 89% seen only once. The ten largest clones represent over 2.5% of the sample.

This chain is built from TRBV28 and TRBJ1-6; TRBD1 might be the D gene, on 5 matching bases. This receptor was obtained from a person between 18 and 65 years old who received the Ad26.COV2.S COVID-19 vaccine or a placebo. The material was peripheral blood, obtained in a trial of Ad26.COV2.S vaccine versus placebo. The CDR3 sequence is CASSLFGVGPSSSYNSPLHF. Here is the DNA: TGTGCCAGCAGTTTATTCGGGGTGGGACCGTCAAGCTCCTATAATTCACCCCTCCACTTT.